These 18 T cell receptor beta chains share one sample of origin, sequenced in a study of vaccination and CD4 T cells after COVID-19. No cognate antigen is known for these TCRs. Oncomine TCR Beta short-read sequencing was applied to DNA from cultured CD4+ T cells. TCRdb recomputed calls from the PCR reads with MiXCR, one row per CDR3 protein. The table shows 13,000 to 15,000 distinct CDR3 sequences, with roughly 30% occurring only once. Stated treatment: approximately nine-day PBMC culture with coronavirus spike peptide pools or control peptides (ViraFEST assay). Sequencing was performed on CD4+ T cells from blood, cultured in vitro, taken after SARS-CoV-2 vaccination. The receptors derive from a human donor who had recovered from COVID-19.

The chain is built from TRBV7-2 and TRBJ2-7; D is unresolved. Germline V CDR1 and CDR2: SGHTA, FQGNSA. Trimming shortened V by 1 base and J by 7 bases, and 8 bases separated the two germline ends. The CDR3 is made up of 12 amino acids. The CDR3 is CASSLVVREQYF. The CDR3 bases are TGTGCCAGCAGCTTAGTAGTCCGGGAGCAGTACTTC.

The gene calls are TRBV24-1 and TRBJ1-1, with a possible D match to TRBD1 (5 bases). The CDR3 is 14 residues long. Trimming shortened V by 4 bases and J by 4 bases, and 12 bases separated the two germline ends. Germline V gene lookup returns CDR1 KGHDR and CDR2 SFDVKD. This CDR3 is CATSDPTGSTEAFF. Here the CDR3 DNA reads TGTGCCACCAGTGACCCAACAGGTAGCACTGAAGCTTTCTTT.

The chain combines TRBV6-2 or TRBV6-3 with TRBJ2-7, with D hard to call. Germline CDR1 and CDR2: MNHEY and SVGEGT. The length of the CDR3 is 14 residues. The V end lost 0 bases, the J end lost 1 base, and 7 bases lay between the germline ends. DNA of the CDR3: TGTGCCAGCAGTTACTCGATGAGGTCCTACGAGCAGTACTTC. It translates to CASSYSMRSYEQYF.

V and J are TRBV7-9 and TRBJ1-6, with D perhaps matching TRBD1 (5 bases). Germline lookup yields CDR1 SEHNR and CDR2 FQNEAQ (reference sequence). V lost 3 bases and J 7 bases, leaving 10 bases between the germline ends. The CDR3 spans 14 residues. The chain's CDR3 is CASSFAGYNSPLHF. The CDR3 DNA sequence: TGTGCCAGCAGCTTTGCAGGGTACAATTCACCCCTCCACTTT.

This clonotype is judged medium-sized. The CDR3 region is CATSPWGTGGSDTQYF. The CDR3 DNA is TGTGCCACCAGCCCCTGGGGGACAGGGGGGTCAGATACGCAGTATTTT. The chain carries TRBV24-1 and TRBJ2-3; TRBD1 matches at 11 bases. The CDR3 totals 16 residues. V lost 7 bases to trimming and J lost 4 bases; unmatched junction nucleotides: 9. Per germline, CDR1 KGHDR and CDR2 SFDVKD.

This clonotype was recorded a few times. CDR3 coding DNA: TGTGCCAGCAGTTACTCGACCCGACAGGGGGGTCGTGGCTACACCTTC. It yields the protein CASSYSTRQGGRGYTF. The rearrangement joins TRBV6-2 or TRBV6-3 to TRBJ1-2; 9 bases are a match to TRBD1. With V trimmed by 0 bases and J by 7 bases, 9 bases remained unmatched. The CDR3 covers 16 residues. Germline values: CDR1 MNHEY, CDR2 SVGEGT.

This chain links TRBV7-2 with TRBJ1-1; D may be TRBD1 (5 bases). Germline V lookup: CDR1 SGHTA, CDR2 FQGNSA. The V end was cut by 6 bases, the J end by 8 bases, with 13 bases between. The CDR3 contains 12 residues. The CDR3 DNA is TGTGCCAGCAGACGGGACCGACCCGAAGCTTTCTTT. Protein: CASRRDRPEAFF.

This clonotype was observed a handful of times. CDR3 sequence: CASRVSAPSNQPQHF. The CDR3 DNA sequence: TGTGCCAGCAGGGTTTCCGCTCCGAGCAATCAGCCCCAGCATTTT. The chain carries TRBV28 and TRBJ1-5; no clear D. V lost 6 bases to trimming and J lost 1 base, with 13 bases between them. The germline V gene has CDR1 MDHEN and CDR2 SYDVKM. The CDR3 is 15 residues long.

This chain links TRBV4-1 with TRBJ2-1, with D possibly TRBD1 on 5 matching bases. Germline V CDR1 and CDR2: MGHRA, YSYEKL. CDR3 length: 16 amino acids. V lost 0 bases to trimming and J lost 10 bases, with 19 bases between them. The CDR3 is CASSQEPPDTGREQFF. The CDR3 coding sequence is TGCGCCAGCAGCCAAGAGCCCCCGGACACCGGGCGGGAGCAGTTCTTC.

This clonotype was counted between two and nine times. This chain joins TRBV20-1 and TRBJ1-3; a weak D match, TRBD1 (6 bases). In germline, CDR1 is DFQATT, CDR2 SNEGSKA (reference sequence). Trimming took off 2 bases at V and 2 bases at J, with 10 bases between the two ends. The CDR3 contains 14 residues. The CDR3 region is CSARLGGPGNTIYF. The CDR3, as DNA: TGCAGTGCTAGATTGGGGGGGCCTGGAAACACCATATATTTT.

The J gene is TRBJ2-1, the V gene TRBV6-5; D is perhaps TRBD2 (6 bases). V lost 2 bases and J lost 0, with 17 bases in between. Germline V gene data show CDR1 as MNHEY and CDR2 as SVGAGI. This CDR3 has 18 residues. The CDR3, as DNA: TGTGCCAGCAGTTACGGAAGGGGAGGAGGGGTCTCCTACAATGAGCAGTTCTTC. Translating gives CASSYGRGGGVSYNEQFF.

The CDR3 nucleotides read TGTGCCAGCCAACTTGAGGCAGGGGGGAATCAGCCCCAGCATTTT. This encodes CASQLEAGGNQPQHF. This chain connects TRBV2 to TRBJ1-5; TRBD1 aligns across 7 bases. Trimming at V came to 8 bases and at J to 4 bases, leaving 11 bases not matched to a gene. CDR1 SNHLY and CDR2 FYNNEI come from the germline V gene. The CDR3 contains 15 residues.

The rearrangement uses TRBV6-2 or TRBV6-3 and TRBJ2-7; 7 bases fit TRBD2. J was trimmed by 5 bases and V by 4 bases; bases with no gene match: 2. The CDR3 spans 12 residues. The germline V gene encodes CDR1 MNHEY and CDR2 SVGEGT. The CDR3 DNA reads as TGTGCCAGCAGTTCCGGACTAGACGAGCAGTACTTC. Translating gives CASSSGLDEQYF.

This clonotype was observed a few times. The chain recombines TRBV6-1 with TRBJ1-6; D remains ambiguous. Germline V gives CDR1 MNHNS, CDR2 SASEGT. The CDR3 loop spans 12 amino acids. Trimming removed 7 bases at V and 7 bases at J, with 8 bases between. The CDR3 nucleotides read TGTGCCAGCACGCGAGGAAATTCACCCCTCCACTTT. Amino acid sequence: CASTRGNSPLHF.

The rearrangement links TRBV9 to TRBJ1-6; D uncertain. This CDR3 region has 14 residues. In germline, CDR1 is SGDLS, CDR2 YYNGEE. Trimming left V 3 bases short and J 7 bases short, with 11 bases between. The CDR3 is CASSEMVGNSPLHF. The CDR3 nucleotides are TGTGCCAGCAGCGAAATGGTGGGGAATTCACCCCTCCACTTT.

The V gene is TRBV11-2, the J gene TRBJ2-3, with D unresolved. Germline CDR1 reads SGHAT; CDR2 reads FQNNGV. The CDR3 runs to 15 residues. The V gene lost 3 bases and the J gene lost 3 bases, with 13 bases spanning the gap. The CDR3 sequence is CASSFHSRVTDTQYF. Here the CDR3 DNA reads TGTGCCAGCAGCTTCCACAGTAGAGTAACAGATACGCAGTATTTT.

This sequence joins TRBV27 and TRBJ2-2, with D possibly matching TRBD2 (6 bases). The CDR3 runs to 14 residues. Germline V CDR1 and CDR2: MNHEY, SMNVEV (reference sequence). V lost 5 bases and J 9 bases, leaving 16 bases between the germline ends. CDR3 coding DNA: TGTGCCAGCAGTATACCTAGCGCCCGACGGGAGCTGTTTTTT. Protein: CASSIPSARRELFF.

This clonotype was counted a few times. This rearrangement joins TRBV20-1 to TRBJ2-5, with TRBD2 matching 14 bases. Trimming took 6 bases from V and 5 from J; bases not matched to a gene: 14. The CDR3 runs 17 residues. Per germline, CDR1 DFQATT and CDR2 SNEGSKA (reference sequence). CDR3 nucleotide sequence: TGCAGTGCCGTGGGGACCCGACTAGCGGGAGGGAGGGAGACCCAGTACTTC. Its protein is CSAVGTRLAGGRETQYF.